This passage covers 17 T cell receptor beta chains from one sample sequenced in a study of OX40 agonist ivuxolimab in advanced cancers. Assay: immunoSEQ multiplex PCR; the TCRdb copy retains only in-frame clones and omits some. The table includes more than 65,000 clones, about 85% detected once. The starting material was CD4+ or CD8+ T cells sorted from blood, obtained in a trial of the OX40 agonist ivuxolimab. These receptors were obtained from an adult with an advanced solid tumor such as melanoma, head and neck, liver or kidney cancer.

The chain links TRBV5-5 to TRBJ1-6; no clear D gene. The germline V gene has CDR1 SGHKS and CDR2 YYEKEE (reference sequence). The CDR3 length is 15 residues. The V end was cut by 2 bases, the J end by 1 base, with 7 bases between. This CDR3 reads CASSLSVSYNSPLHF. For the CDR3, the DNA is TGTGCCAGCAGCTTATCTGTATCCTATAATTCACCCCTCCACTTT.

CDR3 nucleotide sequence: TGTGCCAGCTCACCAATGCGGGGACTAGCGGGAGGGATGCAGTTCTTC. Translated: CASSPMRGLAGGMQFF. The chain uses TRBV18 and TRBJ2-1, with 16 bases aligning to TRBD2. Germline trimming cut 2 bases from V and 12 bases from J; bases unmatched to any gene: 7. The CDR3 has 16 residues. Germline CDR1 is KGHSH and CDR2 is LQKENI.

The chain recombines TRBV10-3 with TRBJ2-1, with 9 bases identical to TRBD2. V lost 5 bases, J lost 0 bases, and 5 bases stayed unmatched. Germline CDR1 is ENHRY and CDR2 is SYGVKD. The length of the CDR3 is 16 residues. The DNA for the CDR3 is TGTGCCATCAGTCCTGAAGCGGGAGGCTCCTACAATGAGCAGTTCTTC. Translating gives CAISPEAGGSYNEQFF.

For this clone: The same CDR3 is also encoded by other DNA sequences in this sample. V gene TRBV9 combines with J gene TRBJ2-1; 16 bases agree with TRBD2. The CDR3 is made up of 18 amino acids. V was clipped by 3 bases and J by 5 bases; unmatched bases: 8. Germline V gene data show CDR1 as SGDLS and CDR2 as YYNGEE. DNA of the CDR3: TGTGCCAGCAGCGCCGGTCCGGGGACTAGCGGGAGGGACAATGAGCAGTTCTTC. Translating it yields CASSAGPGTSGRDNEQFF. The full variable domain, its missing parts supplied by reference TRBV9 and TRBJ2-1, is DSGVTQTPKHLITATGQRVTLRCSPRSGDLSVYWYQQSLDQGLQFLIQYYNGEERAKGNILERFSAQQFPDLHSELNLSSLELGDSALYFCASSAGPGTSGRDNEQFFGPGTRLTVL.

Here the CDR3 DNA reads TGCGCCACCCCCCTTTGGGGCTACACCTTC. Translation gives CATPLWGYTF. This chain joins TRBV10-1 and TRBJ1-2; D ambiguous. This CDR3 contains 10 residues. The germline V gene has CDR1 WNHNN and CDR2 SYGVQD (reference sequence). V lost 10 bases and J lost 8, with 11 bases in between.

V and J are TRBV18 and TRBJ2-2, with 12 bases matching TRBD2. With 5 bases clipped from V and 6 bases from J, the junction kept 7 bases outside the gene matches. The CDR3 consists of 16 residues. Germline assignment: CDR1 KGHSH and CDR2 LQKENI. The CDR3 DNA reads TGTGCCAGCTCATCAAGACTAGCGGGAGCCTCCGGGGAGCTGTTTTTT. Its protein product is CASSSRLAGASGELFF.

The rearrangement joins TRBV5-4 to TRBJ2-7, with D perhaps given as TRBD1 or TRBD2 (5 bases each). The CDR3 is 14 amino acids. The germline V and J ends were trimmed by 4 bases and 5 bases, with 16 bases remaining between them. Germline V gene sequence: CDR1 SGHNT, CDR2 YYREEE (reference sequence). Here the CDR3 DNA reads TGTGCCAGCAGCGGCCGGGACGGACCCAACGAGCAGTACTTC. Translating gives CASSGRDGPNEQYF.

This clone has a handful of counts. V gene TRBV28 combines with J gene TRBJ2-7; D ambiguous. With 5 bases removed from V and 1 base from J, the gap between germline ends came to 6 bases. The CDR3 sequence is 12 residues long. Germline lookup yields CDR1 MDHEN and CDR2 SYDVKM. The CDR3, as DNA: TGTGCCAGCAGTGGACGGTCCTACGAGCAGTACTTC. It codes for CASSGRSYEQYF.

This chain connects TRBV7-2 to TRBJ1-1; the D is unclear. The CDR3 is 13 residues long. In germline, CDR1 is SGHTA, CDR2 FQGNSA. V lost 4 bases and J lost 0, with 6 bases in between. The CDR3 DNA reads as TGTGCCAGCAGCTGGACGGTGAACACTGAAGCTTTCTTT. This translates into CASSWTVNTEAFF.

The chain uses TRBV5-1 and TRBJ2-3; 8 nucleotides line up with TRBD1. CDR1 and CDR2 from the germline V gene are SGHRS and YFSETQ. Unmatched junction bases numbered 7, after V lost 1 base and J lost 3 bases. CDR3 length equals 16 residues. The CDR3 coding sequence is TGCGCCAGCAGCTTGACGGGGAGGACAGGGACAGATACGCAGTATTTT. Its translation: CASSLTGRTGTDTQYF.

The chain employs TRBV7-9 and TRBJ2-2, with D perhaps assigned TRBD1 or TRBD2 (5 bases each). Trimming stripped 7 bases from V and 3 bases from J, with 12 bases between. Germline CDR1 and CDR2: SEHNR and FQNEAQ (reference sequence). The CDR3 spans 14 residues. CDR3 in amino acids: CASTRDGHTGELFF. The DNA of the CDR3 is TGTGCCAGCACTAGGGACGGGCACACCGGGGAGCTGTTTTTT.

In DNA, the CDR3 is TGTGCCAGCAGCGAACTCGCCACGGGCTACGAGCAGTACTTC. Translated: CASSELATGYEQYF. The V gene is TRBV11-3, the J gene TRBJ2-7; D call uncertain. Between the trimmed V and J ends, which lost 5 bases and 3 bases, there was a span of 14 bases. CDR3 length equals 14 residues. The V gene's germline CDR1 is SGHNT and CDR2 YENEEA.

This clone came up once. CDR3 region: CASSLDRDREQYF. In DNA, the CDR3 is TGCGCCAGCAGCTTGGACAGGGATCGCGAGCAGTACTTC. This chain joins TRBV5-1 and TRBJ2-7; TRBD1 might be the D (6 bases). The CDR3 runs 13 residues. In germline, CDR1 is SGHRS, CDR2 YFSETQ. V was trimmed by 0 bases and J by 6 bases, leaving 10 bases between them. The whole variable domain, remainder taken from reference TRBV5-1 and TRBJ2-7, is KAGVTQTPRYLIKTRGQQVTLSCSPISGHRSVSWYQQTPGQGLQFLFEYFSETQRNKGNFPGRFSGRQFSNSRSEMNVSTLELGDSALYLCASSLDRDREQYFGPGTRLTVT.

The rearrangement links TRBV27 to TRBJ2-7; D possibly corresponds to TRBD2 (6 bases). The CDR3 is 15 amino acids. Germline V lookup: CDR1 MNHEY, CDR2 SMNVEV (reference sequence). Trimming took 5 bases from V and 5 from J, leaving 19 bases between them. The CDR3 region is CASSPVGGTVHEQYF. The CDR3 DNA reads TGTGCCAGCAGTCCCGTGGGGGGAACAGTCCACGAGCAGTACTTC.

V gene TRBV9 combines with J gene TRBJ1-2, with D unclear. CDR3 size: 15 residues. Trimming shortened V by 4 bases and J by 5 bases, and 18 bases separated the two germline ends. Germline CDR1 SGDLS, CDR2 YYNGEE. This CDR3 reads CASSPSTIPGYGYTF. As DNA, the CDR3 is TGTGCCAGCAGCCCCTCGACTATTCCGGGGTATGGCTACACCTTC. The full variable domain, rest sourced from reference TRBV9 and TRBJ1-2, is DSGVTQTPKHLITATGQRVTLRCSPRSGDLSVYWYQQSLDQGLQFLIQYYNGEERAKGNILERFSAQQFPDLHSELNLSSLELGDSALYFCASSPSTIPGYGYTFGSGTRLTVV.

V usage is TRBV10-3 and J usage is TRBJ2-7; 9 nucleotides align to TRBD1. Trimming cost V 4 bases and J 9 bases; bases outside gene matches: 16. This CDR3 has 16 amino acids. Looked up from germline, CDR1 is ENHRY and CDR2 is SYGVKD. In DNA form, the CDR3 reads TGTGCCATCAGTGCGGCGTCCCAAGGGACAGGGAAAACGCAGTACTTC. Protein sequence: CAISAASQGTGKTQYF.

This clone was seen a handful of times. The chain uses TRBV2 and TRBJ1-6; D is ambiguous. The CDR3 loop spans 15 amino acids. V shed 6 bases and J shed 0 bases, with 9 bases lying between them. Germline loops: CDR1 SNHLY, CDR2 FYNNEI. The CDR3 coding sequence is TGTGCCAGCAGGGCCGGGAGCTCCTATAATTCACCCCTCCACTTT. This codes for CASRAGSSYNSPLHF.